This T cell receptor (beta chain) was recovered during a study of blood T cell repertoires in COVID-19. Study summary: Nucleic acid was either cDNA or gDNA, and it came from T cells, B-cell-depleted T cells, or PBMCs.

Under the authors' procedure: By means of reference gene primer amplification, nucleated cell counts were estimated. Using immunoSEQ multiplex PCR, the repertoire was profiled, and TCRdb retains in-frame clones only, with some absent. The DNA was the basis for D and trimming; V, J and clone size are from that table. The table records 250,000 to 300,000 clones, around nine tenths of them present only once. This clone was counted only a few times. The V gene lost 0 bases and the J gene lost 6 bases, with 17 bases spanning the gap. Germline CDR1 reads MGHRA; CDR2 reads YSYEKL. The CDR3 has 16 residues. The TCR originated in a woman in her 30s who had recovered from COVID-19. Sequenced material: PBMCs or T cells enriched from blood (not recorded which). The chain uses TRBV4-1 and TRBJ1-2; no clear D gene. This CDR3 reads CASSQEGPGRLNGYTF. The CDR3 DNA reads TGCGCCAGCAGCCAAGAGGGCCCGGGGAGACTGAATGGCTACACCTTC.